This is a list of T cell receptor beta chains from one sample in a study of cytomegalovirus exposure and HLA in healthy donors. The data were produced by immunoSEQ multiplex PCR, yet TCRdb's version contains in-frame clones alone and is incomplete. This repertoire shows some 130,000 clones, just under 85% found once; its top ten account for approximately 30%. Sequenced: PBMCs. Receptors were obtained from a young man in good health and CMV-seropositive. Both conserved end residues are part of each CDR3. A D gene is named only where the DNA matches it firmly. The size of a clone is reported for some rows only, either as once, few or many, or as a class for expanded clones.

d_call: TRBD1; v_call: TRBV2; j_call: TRBJ2-1; clone_size: .; cdr3_length: 13; cdr3_nt: TGTGCCACCTCGGACAGGGTAGGAACTGAGCAGTTCTTC; cdr3_aa: CATSDRVGTEQFF
d_call: .; v_call: TRBV7-3; j_call: TRBJ2-3; clone_size: .; cdr3_length: 15; cdr3_nt: TGTGCCAGCAGCTTGGAGTCCTCTCGGGGGGATACGCAGTATTTT; cdr3_aa: CASSLESSRGDTQYF
d_call: .; v_call: TRBV5-1; j_call: TRBJ2-5; clone_size: .; cdr3_length: 14; cdr3_nt: TGCGCCAGCAGCTTACAGCTCGCTGGAGAGACCCAGTACTTC; cdr3_aa: CASSLQLAGETQYF
d_call: TRBD1; v_call: TRBV5-1; j_call: TRBJ1-1; clone_size: .; cdr3_length: 15; cdr3_nt: TGCGCCAGCAGCAAACGGGACAGGGAGAACACTGAAGCTTTCTTT; cdr3_aa: CASSKRDRENTEAFF
d_call: .; v_call: TRBV28; j_call: TRBJ2-3; clone_size: many; cdr3_length: 12; cdr3_nt: TGTGCCAGCAGTTTAAGCGGGCGGGGGCAGTATTTT; cdr3_aa: CASSLSGRGQYF
d_call: TRBD1; v_call: TRBV5-4; j_call: TRBJ1-2; clone_size: .; cdr3_length: 14; cdr3_nt: TGTGCCAGCAGCTCGTGGACAGGGGGAAATGGCTACACCTTC; cdr3_aa: CASSSWTGGNGYTF
d_call: .; v_call: TRBV9; j_call: TRBJ1-2; clone_size: .; cdr3_length: 15; cdr3_nt: TGTGCCAGCAGCGTAGTGCCGGGGGTCCCTTCTGGCTACACCTTC; cdr3_aa: CASSVVPGVPSGYTF
d_call: .; v_call: TRBV18; j_call: TRBJ1-2; clone_size: .; cdr3_length: 14; cdr3_nt: TGTGCCAGCTCACCGGGGCCAGCGACCTATGGCTACACCTTC; cdr3_aa: CASSPGPATYGYTF
d_call: .; v_call: TRBV25-1; j_call: TRBJ1-4; clone_size: .; cdr3_length: 16; cdr3_nt: TGTGCCAGCAGTGAATTCTCCACTGCAACTAATGAAAAACTGTTTTTT; cdr3_aa: CASSEFSTATNEKLFF
d_call: TRBD2; v_call: TRBV2; j_call: TRBJ2-1; clone_size: .; cdr3_length: 15; cdr3_nt: TGTGCCAGCACCGGAAGGACTAGCGCTCTCCGTGGGCAGTTCTTC; cdr3_aa: CASTGRTSALRGQFF
d_call: TRBD1; v_call: TRBV6-1; j_call: TRBJ2-7; clone_size: .; cdr3_length: 13; cdr3_nt: TGTGCCAGCACCAGACAGGGGGTGTACGAGCAGTACTTC; cdr3_aa: CASTRQGVYEQYF
d_call: TRBD2; v_call: TRBV6-5; j_call: TRBJ2-7; clone_size: .; cdr3_length: 12; cdr3_nt: TGTGCCAGCCGAGGGCGGGAGTACGAGCAGTACTTC; cdr3_aa: CASRGREYEQYF
d_call: .; v_call: TRBV14; j_call: TRBJ2-2; clone_size: .; cdr3_length: 16; cdr3_nt: TGTGCCAGCAGCCAAGATGTGGGGACTTACACCGGGGAGCTGTTTTTT; cdr3_aa: CASSQDVGTYTGELFF
d_call: .; v_call: TRBV18; j_call: TRBJ2-7; clone_size: .; cdr3_length: 14; cdr3_nt: TGTGCCAGCTCACCGACAGTGAGCTCCTACGAGCAGTACTTC; cdr3_aa: CASSPTVSSYEQYF
d_call: TRBD2; v_call: TRBV15; j_call: TRBJ2-2; clone_size: .; cdr3_length: 16; cdr3_nt: TGTGCCACCAGCAGAGGCCTAGCGGGAGTTACCGGGGAGCTGTTTTTT; cdr3_aa: CATSRGLAGVTGELFF
d_call: .; v_call: TRBV7-3; j_call: TRBJ1-3; clone_size: .; cdr3_length: 13; cdr3_nt: TGTGCCAGCAGCCAGGGCCCTGGAAACACCATATATTTT; cdr3_aa: CASSQGPGNTIYF
d_call: TRBD1; v_call: TRBV7-2; j_call: TRBJ1-2; clone_size: .; cdr3_length: 15; cdr3_nt: TGTGCCAGCAGCTTAGGCCAGGGGGTTTTCTATGGCTACACCTTC; cdr3_aa: CASSLGQGVFYGYTF
d_call: TRBD1; v_call: TRBV5-4; j_call: TRBJ1-5; clone_size: .; cdr3_length: 15; cdr3_nt: TGTGCCAGCAGCTTGGGGACAGGAATAAATCAGCCCCAGCATTTT; cdr3_aa: CASSLGTGINQPQHF
d_call: .; v_call: TRBV5-4; j_call: TRBJ1-2; clone_size: .; cdr3_length: 13; cdr3_nt: TGTGCCAGCAGCTTGACCTCAGGGGAGGGCTACACCTTC; cdr3_aa: CASSLTSGEGYTF
d_call: TRBD1; v_call: TRBV6-1; j_call: TRBJ1-5; clone_size: .; cdr3_length: 15; cdr3_nt: TGTGCCAGCAGTGGGACAGGGGGCGCAGGTCAGCCCCAGCATTTT; cdr3_aa: CASSGTGGAGQPQHF
d_call: TRBD1; v_call: TRBV7-3; j_call: TRBJ1-2; clone_size: .; cdr3_length: 12; cdr3_nt: TGTGCCAGCAGCTTGACAGGGCAGGGCTACACCTTC; cdr3_aa: CASSLTGQGYTF
d_call: TRBD1; v_call: TRBV11-2; j_call: TRBJ2-6; clone_size: .; cdr3_length: 18; cdr3_nt: TGTGCCAGCAGCTTAGGCTGGACAGGGGAACTTGGGGCCAACGTCCTGACTTTC; cdr3_aa: CASSLGWTGELGANVLTF
d_call: .; v_call: TRBV11-3; j_call: TRBJ2-1; clone_size: few; cdr3_length: 13; cdr3_nt: TGTGCCAGCAGCTTGGAGGGGATGGATGAGCAGTTCTTC; cdr3_aa: CASSLEGMDEQFF
d_call: .; v_call: TRBV6-5; j_call: TRBJ1-3; clone_size: once; cdr3_length: 11; cdr3_nt: TGTGCCAGCACGACCAGAGGGACCATATATTTT; cdr3_aa: CASTTRGTIYF
d_call: .; v_call: TRBV9; j_call: TRBJ1-5; clone_size: .; cdr3_length: 13; cdr3_nt: TGTGCCAGCAGCGTAGGGTCGGGTCAGCCCCAGCATTTT; cdr3_aa: CASSVGSGQPQHF
d_call: TRBD1; v_call: TRBV27; j_call: TRBJ1-2; clone_size: .; cdr3_length: 15; cdr3_nt: TGTGCCAGCAGTCTCGGACAGGGATCCCTCTATGGCTACACCTTC; cdr3_aa: CASSLGQGSLYGYTF
d_call: TRBD1; v_call: TRBV19; j_call: TRBJ2-7; clone_size: few; cdr3_length: 14; cdr3_nt: TGTGCCAGTAGCAAAACAGGGGACCTATACGAGCAGTACTTC; cdr3_aa: CASSKTGDLYEQYF
d_call: .; v_call: TRBV18; j_call: TRBJ1-1; clone_size: .; cdr3_length: 16; cdr3_nt: TGTGCCAGCTCACCACTCGTAGGGGGTTCCAACACTGAAGCTTTCTTT; cdr3_aa: CASSPLVGGSNTEAFF
d_call: TRBD1; v_call: TRBV6-6; j_call: TRBJ1-4; clone_size: .; cdr3_length: 15; cdr3_nt: TGTGCCAGCAGTTACTCTAGACAGGGGAATGAAAAACTGTTTTTT; cdr3_aa: CASSYSRQGNEKLFF
d_call: TRBD2; v_call: TRBV7-9; j_call: TRBJ2-1; clone_size: .; cdr3_length: 15; cdr3_nt: TGTGCCAGCAGTCTCATACTAGCGGGACGCAATGAGCAGTTCTTC; cdr3_aa: CASSLILAGRNEQFF
d_call: .; v_call: TRBV4-1; j_call: TRBJ1-2; clone_size: .; cdr3_length: 16; cdr3_nt: TGCGCCAGCAGCCAAGTTCAAGGGGACTCAAACTATGGCTACACCTTC; cdr3_aa: CASSQVQGDSNYGYTF
d_call: .; v_call: TRBV6-6; j_call: TRBJ2-2; clone_size: once; cdr3_length: 14; cdr3_nt: TGTGCCAGCAGTTACGGAGTGAACACCGGGGAGCTGTTTTTT; cdr3_aa: CASSYGVNTGELFF
d_call: .; v_call: TRBV4-2; j_call: TRBJ1-2; clone_size: .; cdr3_length: 16; cdr3_nt: TGTGCCAGCAGCCCATTTCGGGATTCAGAGGACTATGGCTACACCTTC; cdr3_aa: CASSPFRDSEDYGYTF
d_call: TRBD2; v_call: TRBV30; j_call: TRBJ2-7; clone_size: .; cdr3_length: 17; cdr3_nt: TGTGCCTGGAGTCTCTCCCTTACTAGCGGGACCTCCTACGAGCAGTACTTC; cdr3_aa: CAWSLSLTSGTSYEQYF
d_call: TRBD1; v_call: TRBV5-1; j_call: TRBJ2-5; clone_size: .; cdr3_length: 14; cdr3_nt: TGCGCCAGCAGCCCTACAGGGGGCAGGGAGACCCAGTACTTC; cdr3_aa: CASSPTGGRETQYF
d_call: .; v_call: TRBV5-1; j_call: TRBJ2-7; clone_size: few; cdr3_length: 14; cdr3_nt: TGCGCCAGCAGCTTGGAAAGCGTCTACTACGAGCAGTACTTC; cdr3_aa: CASSLESVYYEQYF
d_call: .; v_call: TRBV15; j_call: TRBJ1-2; clone_size: .; cdr3_length: 16; cdr3_nt: TGTGCCACCAGCAGAGGGCAGGCCTCTCACAACTATGGCTACACCTTC; cdr3_aa: CATSRGQASHNYGYTF